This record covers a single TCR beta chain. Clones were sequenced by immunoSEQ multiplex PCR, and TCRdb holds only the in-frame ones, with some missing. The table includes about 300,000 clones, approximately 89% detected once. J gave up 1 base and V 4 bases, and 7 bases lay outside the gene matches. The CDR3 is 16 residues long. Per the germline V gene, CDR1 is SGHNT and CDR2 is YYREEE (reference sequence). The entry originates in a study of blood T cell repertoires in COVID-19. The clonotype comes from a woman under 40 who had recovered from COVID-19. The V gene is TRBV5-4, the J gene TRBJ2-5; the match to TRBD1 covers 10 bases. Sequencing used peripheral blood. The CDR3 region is CASSGDRGLAQETQYF. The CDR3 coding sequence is TGTGCCAGCAGCGGGGACAGGGGACTTGCCCAAGAGACCCAGTACTTC.